This passage covers 12 T cell receptor beta chains from one sample sequenced in a study of cytomegalovirus exposure and HLA in healthy donors. The PCR made use of 60 Vbeta and 13 Jbeta primers. Data came from immunoSEQ multiplex PCR; TCRdb stores just in-frame clones and leaves some out. The sample gives about 73,000 clones, about two thirds of which show up once; about 6.9% is in the top ten. The sample taken for sequencing was PBMCs. All receptors derive from a woman in her forties or fifties in good health and CMV-seropositive.

The chain joins TRBV29-1 to TRBJ2-2; 8 bases match TRBD2. The CDR3 covers 17 residues. Trimming at V came to 7 bases and at J to 6 bases, leaving 19 bases not matched to a gene. Looked up from germline, CDR1 is SQVTM and CDR2 is ANQGSEA. This chain's CDR3 is CSALLYSGGLDPGELFF. The CDR3 coding sequence is TGCAGCGCCCTCCTCTACAGCGGGGGCCTAGACCCCGGGGAGCTGTTTTTT.

Worth noting for this clone: The junction shows a germline mismatch at one end, possibly a read error. The rearrangement joins TRBV7-9 to TRBJ2-7; D call uncertain. The CDR3 runs 12 residues. Per the germline V gene, CDR1 is SEHNR and CDR2 is FQNEAQ (reference sequence). The CDR3 nucleotides read TGTTCCAGCAGCCCCTCCCTCTACGAGCAGTACTTC. This encodes CSSSPSLYEQYF.

Concerning this clone: The sample has other DNA sequences that encode this CDR3 too. This chain joins TRBV7-8 and TRBJ1-3; the match to TRBD1 covers 7 bases. This CDR3 has 15 residues. CDR1 and CDR2 (germline): SGHVS, FQNEAQ. Losses at the gene ends were 5 bases for V and 0 bases for J; bases not matched to a gene: 4. CDR3 DNA sequence: TGTGCCAGCAGCGGGGGACAGAGCTCTGGAAACACCATATATTTT. Encoded protein: CASSGGQSSGNTIYF.

CDR3 sequence: CASSLIGGAEETQYF. The CDR3, as DNA: TGTGCCAGCAGCTTAATCGGGGGGGCTGAAGAGACCCAGTACTTC. This chain joins TRBV7-8 and TRBJ2-5; 8 nucleotides agree with TRBD2. With 2 bases clipped from V and 3 bases from J, the junction kept 5 bases outside the gene matches. From germline, CDR1 is SGHVS and CDR2 FQNEAQ. The CDR3 consists of 15 residues. Full variable domain (remainder filled in from reference TRBV7-8 and TRBJ2-5): GAGVSQSPRYKVAKRGQDVALRCDPISGHVSLFWYQQALGQGPEFLTYFQNEAQLDKSGLPSDRFFAERPEGSVSTLKIQRTQQEDSAVYLCASSLIGGAEETQYFGPGTRLLVL.

The chain joins TRBV12-5 to TRBJ1-6; D remains ambiguous. V shed 6 bases and J shed 5 bases, with 17 bases lying between them. Germline CDR1 reads LGHNT; CDR2 reads FRNRAP. This CDR3 is 16 amino acids long. The CDR3 here is CASGQDFGADNSPLHF. CDR3 sequence (DNA): TGTGCTAGTGGCCAAGACTTTGGAGCGGATAATTCACCCCTCCACTTT.

This clone has more than one count but fewer than ten. The chain employs TRBV30 and TRBJ2-5; D is possibly TRBD2 (5 bases). The CDR3 length is 13 residues. Germline V gene data show CDR1 as GTSNPN and CDR2 as SVGIG (reference sequence). V lost 5 bases to trimming and J lost 5 bases, with 15 bases between them. The CDR3 DNA reads as TGTGCCTGGGCCAGGCGTGAGCGGGAGACCCAGTACTTC. Translation: CAWARRERETQYF.

The chain recombines TRBV9 with TRBJ1-1; D remains unclear. V gave up 1 base and J gave up 5 bases, with 9 bases separating them. The CDR3 totals 13 residues. Per germline, CDR1 SGDLS and CDR2 YYNGEE. As DNA, the CDR3 is TGTGCCAGCAGCGTAAAATCCGGTACTGAAGCTTTCTTT. Translated: CASSVKSGTEAFF.

The chain employs TRBV5-6 and TRBJ1-2; D ambiguous. Germline CDR1 and CDR2: SGHDT and YYEEEE. Trimming removed 2 bases from V and 4 bases from J, with 3 bases in between. The CDR3 has 11 residues. The DNA of the CDR3 is TGTGCCAGCAGCTTCGGCTATGGCTACACCTTC. Encoded protein: CASSFGYGYTF. The full variable domain, completed using reference TRBV5-6 and TRBJ1-2, is DAGVTQSPTHLIKTRGQQVTLRCSPKSGHDTVSWYQQALGQGPQFIFQYYEEEERQRGNFPDRFSGHQFPNYSSELNVNALLLGDSALYLCASSFGYGYTFGSGTRLTVV.

This clone came up a few times. The J gene is TRBJ2-7, the V gene TRBV7-3; a weak D match, TRBD2 (5 bases). The germline V gene encodes CDR1 SGHTA and CDR2 FQGTGA. The CDR3 covers 15 residues. V gave up 2 bases and J gave up 1 base, with 12 bases separating them. CDR3 loop: CASSLLNGESYEQYF. The CDR3 DNA follows: TGTGCCAGCAGCTTACTTAACGGGGAGTCCTACGAGCAGTACTTC.

The J gene is TRBJ1-1, the V gene TRBV5-1, with 9 bases fitting TRBD1. CDR1 is SGHRS, CDR2 YFSETQ, per germline. V dropped 0 bases and J dropped 7; count of bases not matched to a gene: 7. The CDR3 is made up of 15 amino acids. The CDR3 protein is CASSLDRGLGNEAFF. The CDR3, as DNA: TGCGCCAGCAGCTTGGACAGGGGGCTTGGAAATGAAGCTTTCTTT.

The rearrangement uses TRBV2 and TRBJ2-2; a weak D match, TRBD2 (5 bases). Germline CDR1 is SNHLY and CDR2 is FYNNEI. The CDR3 sequence is 15 residues long. Trimming pared 7 bases from V and 1 base from J, leaving 13 bases between. In DNA, the CDR3 is TGTGCCAGCACCCCCTGGGGAGAGAACACCGGGGAGCTGTTTTTT. This codes for CASTPWGENTGELFF.

This sequence joins TRBV28 and TRBJ1-2; TRBD1 matches at 7 bases. This CDR3 spans 10 amino acids. Germline assignment: CDR1 MDHEN and CDR2 SYDVKM. The V and J ends lost 5 bases and 14 bases, in that order; junction bases with no gene match: 5. This CDR3 reads CASSGTGATF. Here the CDR3 DNA reads TGTGCCAGCAGTGGAACAGGGGCGACCTTC.